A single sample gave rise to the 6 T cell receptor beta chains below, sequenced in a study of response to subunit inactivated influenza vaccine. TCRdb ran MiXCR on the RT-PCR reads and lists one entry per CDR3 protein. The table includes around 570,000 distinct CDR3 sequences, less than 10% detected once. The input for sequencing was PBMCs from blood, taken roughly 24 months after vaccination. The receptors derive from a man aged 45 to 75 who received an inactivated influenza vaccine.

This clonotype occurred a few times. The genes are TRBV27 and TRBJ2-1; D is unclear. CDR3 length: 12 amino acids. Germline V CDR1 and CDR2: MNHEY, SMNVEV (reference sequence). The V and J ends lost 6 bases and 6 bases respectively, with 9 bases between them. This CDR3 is CASREVSNEQFF. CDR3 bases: TGTGCCAGCAGAGAAGTTTCCAATGAGCAGTTCTTC.

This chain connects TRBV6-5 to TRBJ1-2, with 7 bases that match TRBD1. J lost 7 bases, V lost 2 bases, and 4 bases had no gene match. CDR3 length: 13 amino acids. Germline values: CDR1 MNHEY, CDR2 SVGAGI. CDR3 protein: CASSYRGQRGYTF. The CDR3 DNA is TGTGCCAGCAGTTACAGGGGGCAGCGTGGCTACACCTTC.

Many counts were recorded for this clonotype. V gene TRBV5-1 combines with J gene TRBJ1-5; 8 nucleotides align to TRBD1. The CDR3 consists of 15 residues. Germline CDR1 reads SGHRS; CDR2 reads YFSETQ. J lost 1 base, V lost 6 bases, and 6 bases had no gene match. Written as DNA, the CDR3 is TGCGCCAGCACCCTACAGGGGGGAAGCAATCAGCCCCAGCATTTT. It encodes CASTLQGGSNQPQHF.

CDR3 residues: CASSFNLADTQYF. The CDR3 DNA reads TGTGCCAGCAGTTTTAACCTAGCAGATACGCAGTATTTT. The V gene is TRBV12-3 or TRBV12-4, the J gene TRBJ2-3; D gene ambiguous. V lost 3 bases and J 4 bases, leaving 8 bases between the germline ends. The CDR3 runs to 13 residues.

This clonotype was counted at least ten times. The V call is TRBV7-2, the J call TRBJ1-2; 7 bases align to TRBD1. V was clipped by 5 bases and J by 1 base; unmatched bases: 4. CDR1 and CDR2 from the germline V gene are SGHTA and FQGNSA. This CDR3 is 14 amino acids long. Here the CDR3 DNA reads TGTGCCAGCAGCCCGGGACAGATTAACTATGGCTACACCTTC. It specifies CASSPGQINYGYTF.

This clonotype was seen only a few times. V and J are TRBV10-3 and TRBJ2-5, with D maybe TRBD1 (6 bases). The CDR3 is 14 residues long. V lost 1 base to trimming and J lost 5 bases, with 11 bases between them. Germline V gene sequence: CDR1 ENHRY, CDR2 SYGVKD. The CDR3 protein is CAISEFDRPETQYF. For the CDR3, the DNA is TGTGCCATCAGTGAGTTCGACAGGCCGGAGACCCAGTACTTC.